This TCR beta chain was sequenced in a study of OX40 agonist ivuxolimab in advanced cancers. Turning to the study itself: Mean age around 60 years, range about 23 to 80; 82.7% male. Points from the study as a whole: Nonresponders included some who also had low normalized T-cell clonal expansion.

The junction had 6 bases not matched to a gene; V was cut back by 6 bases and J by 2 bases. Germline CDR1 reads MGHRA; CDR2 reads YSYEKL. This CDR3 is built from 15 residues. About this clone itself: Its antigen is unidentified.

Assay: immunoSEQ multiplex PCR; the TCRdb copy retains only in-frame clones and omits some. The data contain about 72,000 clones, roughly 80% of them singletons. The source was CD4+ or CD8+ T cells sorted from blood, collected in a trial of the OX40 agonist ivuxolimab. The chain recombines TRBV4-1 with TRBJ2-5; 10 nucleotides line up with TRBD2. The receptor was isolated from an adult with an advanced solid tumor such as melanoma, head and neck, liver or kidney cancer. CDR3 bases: TGCGCCAGCAGTCTAGCGGGGGACCCTCAAGAGACCCAGTACTTC. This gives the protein CASSLAGDPQETQYF.